Below, 10 T cell receptor beta chains from the same sample are listed, as sequenced in a study of human T cells and chemical hapten exposure. Time point denoted: pre-sensitization, week 0. This sample's treatment: therapeutic diphenylcyclopropenone sensitization with weekly scalp DPC. TCRdb re-analysed the RACE reads in MiXCR, keeping a single row per CDR3 protein. Here the sample spans under 300,000 distinct CDR3 sequences, approximately 8.6% being singletons. This sample comprised whole blood, obtained in connection with sensitization to the hapten diphenylcyclopropenone (DPC). These TCRs come from a woman aged 40-49 years with alopecia areata. Some clones in this sample may be carry-over from other donors' samples.

This clonotype occurred a few times. The chain combines TRBV28 with TRBJ1-5; D is unclear. This CDR3 is 11 amino acids long. V dropped 4 bases and J dropped 11 bases, with 9 bases sitting between them. Germline assignment: CDR1 MDHEN and CDR2 SYDVKM. The CDR3 region is CASSSPRSQHF. CDR3 nucleotide sequence: TGTGCCAGCAGTTCTCCCAGGTCCCAGCATTTT.

This chain uses TRBV6-5 with TRBJ1-1; D is unclear. CDR3 size: 14 residues. CDR1 is MNHEY and CDR2 is SVGAGI in the germline V gene. Trimming pared 6 bases from V and 0 bases from J, leaving 11 bases between. The CDR3 loop reads CASSPTNLNTEAFF. CDR3 DNA sequence: TGTGCCAGCAGCCCGACTAATTTGAACACTGAAGCTTTCTTT.

This clonotype was found a few times. The chain employs TRBV6-5 and TRBJ2-3, with D unresolved. Deletions cut 6 bases from V and 0 bases from J, with 7 bases between. The V gene's germline CDR1 is MNHEY and CDR2 SVGAGI. This CDR3 is 13 amino acids long. CDR3 loop: CASRSRSTDTQYF. The CDR3, as DNA: TGTGCCAGCAGGAGCAGGAGCACAGATACGCAGTATTTT.

This clonotype appeared many times. This sequence joins TRBV28 and TRBJ2-7, with D possibly being TRBD1 (5 bases). The CDR3 runs 16 residues. V was trimmed by 4 bases and J by 6 bases, leaving 22 bases between them. The germline CDR1 and CDR2 sequences are MDHEN and SYDVKM. The CDR3 DNA sequence: TGTGCCAGCAGTTCCCCTGACAGTTTAAGGTGGGGCGAGCAGTACTTC. It is translated as CASSSPDSLRWGEQYF.

This clonotype was seen a handful of times. The chain recombines TRBV20-1 with TRBJ2-7; D may be TRBD1 or TRBD2 (5 bases each). Looked up from germline, CDR1 is DFQATT and CDR2 is SNEGSKA (reference sequence). Trimming pared 6 bases from V and 5 bases from J, leaving 23 bases between. The CDR3 is made up of 15 amino acids. DNA for the CDR3: TGCAGTGCCCAACCCCTTCGGGACCCCGGCCACGAGCAGTACTTC. Translated, it gives CSAQPLRDPGHEQYF.

The V and J genes are TRBV3-1 and TRBJ1-6; D remains unclear. This CDR3 contains 16 residues. Germline V gives CDR1 LGHDT, CDR2 YNNKEL (reference sequence). The ends were cut back, 1 base at V and 5 bases at J, with 12 bases in the middle. In DNA, the CDR3 is TGTGCCAGCAGCCAAGGAATAGGACGAAATAATTCACCCCTCCACTTT. This encodes CASSQGIGRNNSPLHF. The variable domain in full, completed from reference TRBV3-1 and TRBJ1-6, reads DTAVSQTPKYLVTQMGNDKSIKCEQNLGHDTMYWYKQDSKKFLKIMFSYNNKELIINETVPNRFSPKSPDKAHLNLHINSLELGDSAVYFCASSQGIGRNNSPLHFGNGTRLTVT.

This clonotype was counted a few times. V is TRBV28 and J is TRBJ1-1; 12 nucleotides match TRBD1. The CDR3 is 15 residues long. Germline trimming cut 2 bases from V and 3 bases from J; bases unmatched to any gene: 1. The germline V gene has CDR1 MDHEN and CDR2 SYDVKM. DNA of the CDR3: TGTGCCAGCAGTTTAGGGACAGGGGGCCACACTGAAGCTTTCTTT. Translated: CASSLGTGGHTEAFF.

This clonotype was counted at least ten times. The rearrangement links TRBV9 to TRBJ2-3, with 8 nucleotides matching TRBD2. Germline V gives CDR1 SGDLS, CDR2 YYNGEE. Trimming cost V 2 bases and J 6 bases; bases outside gene matches: 8. The CDR3 length is 15 residues. DNA for the CDR3: TGTGCCAGCAGCGTGGGTTCAGCGGGAGCCGATACGCAGTATTTT. It codes for CASSVGSAGADTQYF.

V gene TRBV25-1 combines with J gene TRBJ2-3; no reliable D call. V gave up 4 bases and J gave up 4 bases, with 9 bases separating them. The CDR3 runs to 13 residues. The germline V gene has CDR1 MGHDK and CDR2 SYGVNS. The CDR3 DNA follows: TGTGCCAGCAGTGCCAGGAGCCCAGATACGCAGTATTTT. It yields the protein CASSARSPDTQYF. The entire variable domain, with the rest obtained from reference TRBV25-1 and TRBJ2-3, is as follows: EADIYQTPRYLVIGTGKKITLECSQTMGHDKMYWYQQDPGMELHLIHYSYGVNSTEKGDLSSESTVSRIRTEHFPLTLESARPSHTSQYLCASSARSPDTQYFGPGTRLTVL.

The rearrangement uses TRBV20-1 and TRBJ1-1, with TRBD1 as a possible D gene (5 bases). Trimming cost V 2 bases and J 4 bases, with 14 bases left between them. The CDR3 consists of 14 residues. Germline V CDR1 and CDR2: DFQATT, SNEGSKA (reference sequence). The CDR3 coding sequence is TGCAGTGCTAGATCCCCCGGGGGGGGCACTGAAGCTTTCTTT. Translated, it gives CSARSPGGGTEAFF.